This T cell receptor (beta chain) was recovered during a study of PD-L1 blockade in urothelial cancer. Study background: Analysis of the blood was performed 3 weeks (second dose) and 6 weeks after treatment start. The study's findings and limits: When pretreatment blood TCR clonality was below the median, it predicted better survival.

The germline V gene has CDR1 MNHEY and CDR2 SMNVEV (reference sequence). The CDR3 spans 15 residues. V was shortened by 5 bases and J by 3 bases, with 11 bases between the two germline ends. The protocol was immunoSEQ multiplex PCR, while the TCRdb copy is restricted to in-frame clones and leaves out a portion. Counted here are approximately 18,000 clones, approximately 89% occurring once; the ten biggest clones make up about 13%. On this clone itself: Its target is not known.

Time point described: pretreatment peripheral blood. The chain uses TRBV27 and TRBJ1-6; D remains ambiguous. The source material was PBMCs, sampled around atezolizumab (anti-PD-L1) treatment. The TCR comes from a man aged 65 to 85 with urothelial cancer. CDR3 in DNA: TGTGCCAGCAGTCCCTCGGGGTACTATAATTCACCCCTCCACTTT. Residues: CASSPSGYYNSPLHF.